The 15 T cell receptor beta chains presented below share a single source sample, sequenced in a study of T-cell memory formation after mild COVID-19. Via MiXCR, TCRdb re-called the 5' RACE reads, giving one row per CDR3 protein. The data show some 340,000 distinct CDR3 sequences, 10% to 15% seen once. The sequenced sample was PBMCs or a T cell subset sorted from them (not recorded which). Receptors originate from a man younger than 35 who had mild COVID-19 (a few samples of this study predate the infection). Cell type and time point are not known.

The table lists this clonotype with many counts. This chain links TRBV7-3 with TRBJ2-5; 9 nucleotides agree with TRBD2. Looked up from germline, CDR1 is SGHTA and CDR2 is FQGTGA. The CDR3 spans 15 residues. V lost 6 bases and J lost 5; bases outside the gene matches: 10. CDR3 nucleotide sequence: TGTGCCAGCAGTTTGGCGGGGGGGCCTATTGAGACCCAGTACTTC. This gives the protein CASSLAGGPIETQYF.

This clonotype was counted many times. The DNA for the CDR3 is TGCGCCAGCAGCCAAGTACAGGATACTCACAATGAGCAGTTCTTC. As protein: CASSQVQDTHNEQFF. The chain joins TRBV4-1 to TRBJ2-1; maybe TRBD1 (5 bases). Germline loops: CDR1 MGHRA, CDR2 YSYEKL. V lost 1 base to trimming and J lost 5 bases, with 12 bases between them. This CDR3 is built from 15 residues.

This clonotype was detected a few times. The chain is built from TRBV9 and TRBJ1-1, with D tentatively TRBD1 (5 bases). The CDR3 loop spans 16 amino acids. Germline V gene data show CDR1 as SGDLS and CDR2 as YYNGEE. Between the trimmed V and J ends, which lost 0 bases and 0 bases, there was a span of 12 bases. As DNA, the CDR3 is TGTGCCAGCAGCGTAGTTGGGGCGGTTCTGAACACTGAAGCTTTCTTT. Its translation is CASSVVGAVLNTEAFF.

This clonotype was seen only a few times. The genes are TRBV12-3 or TRBV12-4 and TRBJ1-6, with 7 positions matching TRBD1. CDR3 length equals 15 residues. The J segment lost 4 bases and the V segment lost 6 bases, leaving 6 bases of the junction unmatched. CDR3 DNA: TGTGCCAGCAGCAACGACAGGGATTATAATTCACCCCTCCACTTT. This encodes CASSNDRDYNSPLHF.

The gene calls are TRBV28 and TRBJ2-5; TRBD1 matches at 7 bases. Germline loops: CDR1 MDHEN, CDR2 SYDVKM. This CDR3 region has 16 residues. V shed 5 bases and J 0 bases; nucleotides not matched to a gene: 9. In DNA, the CDR3 is TGTGCCAGCAGTCCTCACAGGGGACAGTACCAAGAGACCCAGTACTTC. It encodes CASSPHRGQYQETQYF.

The rearrangement joins TRBV29-1 to TRBJ2-5; D might be TRBD1 (5 bases). Trimming took off 4 bases at V and 5 bases at J, with 11 bases between the two ends. The CDR3 is 12 amino acids. CDR1 SQVTM and CDR2 ANQGSEA come from the germline V gene. For the CDR3, the DNA is TGCAGCGTTGGAGTGACAGACGAGACCCAGTACTTC. Protein product: CSVGVTDETQYF.

The rearrangement uses TRBV7-6 and TRBJ2-2; perhaps TRBD2 as D (7 bases). This CDR3 has 16 amino acids. V was trimmed by 5 bases and J by 4 bases, leaving 17 bases between them. CDR1 and CDR2 from the germline V gene are SGHVS and FNYEAQ. CDR3 residues: CASSGRRGGITGELFF. DNA of the CDR3: TGTGCCAGCAGCGGGAGAAGGGGGGGGATCACCGGGGAGCTGTTTTTT.

Written as DNA, the CDR3 is TGCAGTGCCCGGGACAGGAGGGTCTACGAGCAGTACGTC. Protein product: CSARDRRVYEQYV. V is TRBV20-1 and J is TRBJ2-7; 8 bases match TRBD1. The CDR3 runs to 13 residues. V was clipped by 6 bases and J by 3 bases; unmatched bases: 7. From germline, CDR1 is DFQATT and CDR2 SNEGSKA (reference sequence).

This clonotype has just a few counts. The rearrangement joins TRBV4-1 to TRBJ2-5; 10 bases fit TRBD2. The V gene's germline CDR1 is MGHRA and CDR2 YSYEKL. The CDR3 totals 16 residues. The trim removed 0 bases at V and 2 bases at J, leaving 3 bases unmatched. CDR3 region: CASSQDPGLAQETQYF. In DNA, the CDR3 is TGCGCCAGCAGCCAAGACCCGGGACTAGCGCAAGAGACCCAGTACTTC.

This clonotype appeared many times. The chain combines TRBV4-3 with TRBJ1-2, with TRBD1 matching over 9 bases. With 1 base clipped from V and 4 bases from J, the junction kept 4 bases outside the gene matches. The CDR3 contains 15 residues. Germline CDR1 is LGHNA and CDR2 is YSLEER. CDR3 bases: TGCGCCAGCAGCCAAGTGGGGACAGGGTTCTATGGCTACACCTTC. Translation: CASSQVGTGFYGYTF.

The sample holds many counts of this clonotype. CDR3 bases: TGTGCCAGCAGCTCAGGATTCTGGGAGACCCAGTACTTC. It yields the protein CASSSGFWETQYF. The chain links TRBV12-3 or TRBV12-4 to TRBJ2-5; D unresolved. The CDR3 is 13 amino acids. V shed 6 bases and J shed 5 bases, with 13 bases lying between them.

This chain connects TRBV5-1 to TRBJ2-1; D possibly uses TRBD1 or TRBD2 (5 bases each). This CDR3 spans 15 amino acids. Germline V CDR1 and CDR2: SGHRS, YFSETQ. Trimming shortened V by 4 bases and J by 2 bases, and 13 bases separated the two germline ends. CDR3 DNA: TGCGCCAGCAGCCCCCGGGACGGAGCCTACAATGAGCAGTTCTTC. Protein sequence: CASSPRDGAYNEQFF. Filled out from reference TRBV5-1 and TRBJ2-1, the complete variable domain reads KAGVTQTPRYLIKTRGQQVTLSCSPISGHRSVSWYQQTPGQGLQFLFEYFSETQRNKGNFPGRFSGRQFSNSRSEMNVSTLELGDSALYLCASSPRDGAYNEQFFGPGTRLTVL.

This clonotype was picked up a small number of times. The chain recombines TRBV6-5 with TRBJ2-5, with TRBD2 matching 8 bases. CDR3 length equals 16 residues. In germline, CDR1 is MNHEY, CDR2 SVGAGI. V lost 0 bases, J lost 5 bases, and 8 bases stayed unmatched. Here the CDR3 reads CASSYSPGGPGETQYF. The CDR3 region has the DNA TGTGCCAGCAGTTACTCGCCGGGGGGGCCCGGTGAGACCCAGTACTTC.

This clonotype occurred a few times. The V call is TRBV30, the J call TRBJ1-1, with unresolved D. CDR3 length equals 12 residues. CDR1 and CDR2 from the germline V gene are GTSNPN and SVGIG (reference sequence). V gave up 0 bases and J gave up 7 bases, with 9 bases separating them. CDR3 residues: CAWSVIGSEAFF. CDR3 sequence (DNA): TGTGCCTGGAGTGTAATCGGCAGTGAAGCTTTCTTT.

The chain is built from TRBV30 and TRBJ2-1; 13 positions agree with TRBD2. The CDR3 totals 17 residues. The V segment lost 4 bases and the J segment 8 bases; nucleotides outside the gene matches: 14. CDR1 and CDR2 from the germline V gene are GTSNPN and SVGIG (reference sequence). This CDR3 reads CAWISGTSGDPLYEQFF. CDR3 sequence (DNA): TGTGCCTGGATATCGGGGACTAGCGGGGACCCTTTGTATGAGCAGTTCTTC.